Listed here are 22 T cell receptor beta chains from one sample, sequenced in a study of regulatory T cells in long-lasting Graves disease. Noted time point: newly diagnosed GD, antithyroid drugs for less than 3 months. There was RNA extracted from PBMCs, and the TCR library was made from it. Combining iRepertoire HTBI primers with Arm-PCR of CDR3 regions, the authors built TCR beta libraries. MiXCR, applied by TCRdb to the multiplex PCR reads, yields one record per CDR3 protein. Among 200,000 to 250,000 distinct CDR3 sequences, around 17% were seen once, and the ten largest hold around 20%. The input for sequencing was peripheral blood mononuclear cells (PBMCs), taken at new diagnosis, from a patient treated with antithyroid drugs. The origin of the receptors is a female donor with Graves disease.

This clonotype was detected many times. The chain joins TRBV20-1 to TRBJ2-3; the match to TRBD2 covers 7 bases. The V gene's germline CDR1 is DFQATT and CDR2 SNEGSKA (reference sequence). After removal of 3 bases from V and 3 bases from J, the junction contained 6 bases not matched to a gene. The CDR3 extends over 14 amino acids. The DNA for the CDR3 is TGCAGTGCTAGCCGGGCGGGAGATACAGATACGCAGTATTTT. Its protein product is CSASRAGDTDTQYF.

The V gene is TRBV11-3, the J gene TRBJ2-3; D call uncertain. In germline, CDR1 is SGHNT, CDR2 YENEEA. V was pared by 2 bases and J by 5 bases, with 11 bases between. This CDR3 has 14 residues. Written as DNA, the CDR3 is TGTGCCAGCAGCTTATCATCTCCAGGAGATACGCAGTATTTT. This gives the protein CASSLSSPGDTQYF.

This clonotype was detected ten times or more. This chain connects TRBV2 to TRBJ2-2; 7 bases align to TRBD2. The CDR3 covers 14 residues. V lost 5 bases, J lost 2 bases, and 2 bases stayed unmatched. Germline V gene sequence: CDR1 SNHLY, CDR2 FYNNEI. CDR3 region: CASSSGDNTGELFF. CDR3 coding DNA: TGTGCCAGCAGTAGCGGGGACAACACCGGGGAGCTGTTTTTT.

About this clonotype itself: The junction departs from the called germline gene at one end, perhaps through a read error. The rearrangement joins TRBV7-3 to TRBJ2-2, with TRBD1 matching 11 bases. Germline-derived CDR1 and CDR2 are SGHTA and FQGTGA. The length of the CDR3 is 16 residues. The CDR3, as DNA: TGTGCCAGCAGCCGTAGGGACAGGGGGAACACCGGGGATCTGTTTTTT. Translation gives CASSRRDRGNTGDLFF.

The chain employs TRBV3-1 and TRBJ1-1, with 11 bases that match TRBD1. The CDR3 length is 16 residues. V gave up 4 bases and J gave up 7 bases; unmatched junction bases: 11. The germline V gene encodes CDR1 LGHDT and CDR2 YNNKEL (reference sequence). The CDR3 nucleotides are TGTGCCAGCAGCCGCTATCAAGGGACAGGGGGGATTGAAGCTTTCTTT. Residues: CASSRYQGTGGIEAFF.

This chain connects TRBV10-3 to TRBJ2-2; tentatively, D is TRBD1 or TRBD2 (5 bases each). V lost 0 bases, J lost 4 bases, and 9 bases lay in between. There are 15 residues in the CDR3. Per germline, CDR1 ENHRY and CDR2 SYGVKD. The CDR3 region is CAISESGDFTGELFF. The CDR3 DNA reads as TGTGCCATCAGTGAGTCGGGGGATTTCACCGGGGAGCTGTTTTTT.

CDR3 residues: CASSLFLRSANSPLHF. The CDR3 region has the DNA TGCGCCAGCAGCTTGTTCTTACGTTCAGCAAATTCACCCCTCCACTTT. This chain joins TRBV5-1 and TRBJ1-6; D remains unclear. Trimming cost V 1 base and J 7 bases, with 15 bases left between them. The CDR3 is made up of 16 amino acids. Germline CDR1 and CDR2: SGHRS and YFSETQ.

This chain links TRBV30 with TRBJ2-2; D gene uncertain. The CDR3 has 14 amino acids. V lost 0 bases and J 3 bases, leaving 8 bases between the germline ends. The germline gives CDR1 GTSNPN, CDR2 SVGIG (reference sequence). CDR3 coding DNA: TGTGCCTGGAGTGTACGAACGTACACCGGGGAGCTGTTTTTT. This gives the protein CAWSVRTYTGELFF.

This clonotype was detected ten times or more. This sequence joins TRBV6-1 and TRBJ1-1; the D is unclear. Trimming took off 8 bases at V and 5 bases at J, with 15 bases between the two ends. The CDR3 runs to 13 residues. Per germline, CDR1 MNHNS and CDR2 SASEGT. CDR3 DNA: TGTGCCAGCCTAGACCCACTCGTTACTGAAGCTTTCTTT. Protein: CASLDPLVTEAFF.

This clonotype appeared a few times. This chain connects TRBV20-1 to TRBJ2-1, with D possibly being TRBD1 or TRBD2 (6 bases each). Trimming removed 6 bases at V and 0 bases at J, with 15 bases between. This CDR3 is 15 amino acids long. CDR1 and CDR2 (germline): DFQATT, SNEGSKA (reference sequence). CDR3 sequence (DNA): TGCAGTGCACCGAGGGGGGACTTCTCCTACAATGAGCAGTTCTTC. Translated, it gives CSAPRGDFSYNEQFF.

This clonotype appeared a few times. One end of the junction does not line up with germline, which may come from a read error. The chain recombines TRBV25-1 with TRBJ2-3; TRBD1 is a possible D gene (5 bases). Germline lookup yields CDR1 MGHDK and CDR2 SYGVNS. CDR3 length: 14 residues. CDR3 nucleotides: TGTGCCAGCAGTGTATTAGGTAGCACAGGTACGCAGTATTTT. It encodes CASSVLGSTGTQYF. The whole variable domain, remainder taken from reference TRBV25-1 and TRBJ2-3, is EADIYQTPRYLVIGTGKKITLECSQTMGHDKMYWYQQDPGMELHLIHYSYGVNSTEKGDLSSESTVSRIRTEHFPLTLESARPSHTSQYLCASSVLGSTGTQYFGPGTRLTVL.

At least ten counts were recorded for this clonotype. This chain connects TRBV19 to TRBJ2-7; maybe TRBD2 (6 bases). The CDR3 totals 15 residues. Germline V gene lookup returns CDR1 LNHDA and CDR2 SQIVND (reference sequence). Trimming removed 4 bases at V and 3 bases at J, with 16 bases between. The CDR3 DNA follows: TGTGCCAGTAGTACTTTCGGATCCGGGGGCTACGAGCAGTACTTC. Its protein is CASSTFGSGGYEQYF.

Notes on this clonotype: This may come from a read error, since a much larger clone is one base off. This chain connects TRBV28 to TRBJ2-3, with D possibly TRBD2 on 6 matching bases. Matching the DNA end better, TRBJ2-5 makes the J call doubtful. The CDR3 has 15 residues. The germline V gene has CDR1 MDHEN and CDR2 SYDVKM. In DNA, the CDR3 is TGTGCCAGCAGTTTATCAGGGCGCATGGGAGGGACCCAGTACTTC. It is translated as CASSLSGRMGGTQYF.

This clonotype was recorded at least ten times. The V call is TRBV3-1, the J call TRBJ1-2, with 8 bases aligning to TRBD1. The CDR3 covers 14 residues. Germline trimming cut 4 bases from V and 7 bases from J; bases unmatched to any gene: 8. Looked up from germline, CDR1 is LGHDT and CDR2 is YNNKEL (reference sequence). Here the CDR3 reads CASSPRTGTSGYTF. CDR3 nucleotides: TGTGCCAGCAGCCCCCGGACAGGGACATCTGGCTACACCTTC.

This clonotype was seen just once. The chain employs TRBV24-1 and TRBJ1-4; TRBD1 aligns across 9 bases. From germline, CDR1 is KGHDR and CDR2 SFDVKD. This CDR3 region has 15 residues. The V gene end was trimmed by 0 bases and the J gene end by 5 bases; junction bases not matched to a gene: 0. CDR3: CATSDLGQGNEKLFF. CDR3 nucleotides: TGTGCCACCAGTGATTTGGGACAGGGGAATGAAAAACTGTTTTTT.

The J gene is TRBJ1-1, the V gene TRBV2; D is ambiguous. The ends were cut back, 6 bases at V and 5 bases at J, with 16 bases in the middle. Germline CDR1 and CDR2: SNHLY and FYNNEI. The CDR3 loop spans 14 amino acids. The CDR3 is CASSPEDGGTEAFF. For the CDR3, the DNA is TGTGCCAGCAGCCCAGAGGACGGAGGGACTGAAGCTTTCTTT.

This clonotype was observed at least ten times. The V and J genes are TRBV20-1 and TRBJ2-3; 8 positions agree with TRBD1. The V segment lost 6 bases and the J segment 0 bases; nucleotides outside the gene matches: 11. This CDR3 has 16 amino acids. In germline, CDR1 is DFQATT, CDR2 SNEGSKA (reference sequence). The CDR3 loop is CSALLRTGLSTDTQYF. CDR3 DNA: TGCAGTGCATTACTCCGGACAGGGTTGAGCACAGATACGCAGTATTTT.

This clonotype has at least ten counts. The genes are TRBV2 and TRBJ2-7; D remains ambiguous. There are 11 residues in the CDR3. The ends were cut back, 3 bases at V and 3 bases at J, with 3 bases in the middle. Germline values: CDR1 SNHLY, CDR2 FYNNEI. The CDR3 loop is CASSEYYEQYF. The CDR3 DNA reads as TGTGCCAGCAGTGAGTACTACGAGCAGTACTTC.

A few counts support this clonotype. This sequence joins TRBV6-1 and TRBJ1-5; 10 nucleotides line up with TRBD1. The CDR3 sequence is 14 residues long. The trim removed 6 bases at V and 7 bases at J, leaving 6 bases unmatched. Germline CDR1 reads MNHNS; CDR2 reads SASEGT. CDR3 sequence (DNA): TGTGCCAGCAGGCCCGACAGGGGGCGACAGCCCCAGCATTTT. Translating gives CASRPDRGRQPQHF.

This clonotype was found many times. The chain links TRBV2 to TRBJ1-2; TRBD1 might be the D (6 bases). V lost 6 bases and J 5 bases, leaving 22 bases between the germline ends. Germline CDR1 reads SNHLY; CDR2 reads FYNNEI. This CDR3 contains 16 residues. The CDR3 sequence: CASRNPRGGSLYGYTF. The CDR3 DNA reads TGTGCCAGCAGGAACCCCAGGGGCGGATCCCTTTATGGCTACACCTTC.

This clonotype occurred many times. The gene calls are TRBV2 and TRBJ1-4; D remains unclear. CDR3 length equals 14 residues. CDR1 and CDR2 (germline): SNHLY, FYNNEI. Trimming pared 2 bases from V and 10 bases from J, leaving 14 bases between. The CDR3 nucleotides are TGTGCCAGCAGTGAAATCGCGGGCGCGGGAAAACTGTTTTTT. It is translated as CASSEIAGAGKLFF. The full variable domain, with the rest looked up from reference TRBV2 and TRBJ1-4, is EPEVTQTPSHQVTQMGQEVILRCVPISNHLYFYWYRQILGQKVEFLVSFYNNEISEKSEIFDDQFSVERPDGSNFTLKIRSTKLEDSAMYFCASSEIAGAGKLFFGSGTQLSVL.

This clonotype was seen repeatedly, ten times or more. The V gene is TRBV3-1, the J gene TRBJ1-2; perhaps TRBD1 as D (6 bases). CDR1 LGHDT and CDR2 YNNKEL come from the germline V gene (reference sequence). The CDR3 runs 13 residues. The V gene lost 3 bases and the J gene lost 8 bases, with 13 bases spanning the gap. The CDR3 reads CASSHPWGQGYTF. DNA of the CDR3: TGTGCCAGCAGCCACCCATGGGGGCAAGGCTACACCTTC.